These T cell receptor beta chains were read from a single sample in a study of prognosis after radiotherapy for stage I lung cancer. TCRdb reprocessed the multiplex PCR reads via MiXCR and lists one record per CDR3 protein. The sample consists of roughly 25,000 distinct CDR3 sequences, approximately 44% of them appearing once. The sample consisted of PBMCs, taken before or after stereotactic body radiation therapy (not recorded which). These receptors originate from a donor of 50 years or more with non-small cell lung cancer. Each CDR3 is given with its conserved first and last residue. The D gene is left open where the match is weak. A clone size is listed for some rows: how often the clone was seen (once, few, many), or a class if it is expanded.

.	TRBV5-1	TRBJ2-3	many	TGCGCCAGCAGCTTGACCCCGAGTAGCGGTTCTAGCACAGATACGCAGTATTTT	CASSLTPSSGSSTDTQYF
TRBD2	TRBV7-3	TRBJ2-6	many	TGTGCCAGCAGCTTTAGCGGGGGGGCCTCTGGGGCCAACGTCCTGACTTTC	CASSFSGGASGANVLTF
.	TRBV2	TRBJ1-2	many	TGTGCCAGCAGTGATGAGGGAGACTACTATGGCTACACCTTC	CASSDEGDYYGYTF
.	TRBV29-1	TRBJ1-6	many	TGCAGCGTTTCCTCGGGTGATTCACCCCTCCACTTT	CSVSSGDSPLHF
TRBD2	TRBV14	TRBJ2-1	.	TGTGCCAGCAGCCAAGGGCCAGCGGGAGGAGGTAGTGAGCAGTTCTTC	CASSQGPAGGGSEQFF
TRBD2	TRBV5-1	TRBJ2-1	many	TGCGCCAGCAGCGGTAGCGGGATGTCCTACAATGAGCAGTTCTTC	CASSGSGMSYNEQFF
.	TRBV12-5	TRBJ1-1	many	TGTGCTAGTGGTTTTTACAAACCGGGGGGAGCGAACACTGAAGCTTTCTTT	CASGFYKPGGANTEAFF
TRBD2	TRBV6-1	TRBJ2-3	many	TGTGCCAGCAGTCGCTTACTAGCGGGGGGCACAGATACGCAGTATTTT	CASSRLLAGGTDTQYF
TRBD1	TRBV20-1	TRBJ1-2	many	TGCAGTGCTGGGACAGTCACTAACTATGGCTACACCTTC	CSAGTVTNYGYTF
.	TRBV12-3/TRBV12-4	TRBJ1-5	.	TGTGCCAGCACCTCGGGGGGTGGTCATAGCAATCAGCCCCAGCATTTT	CASTSGGGHSNQPQHF
TRBD1	TRBV4-3	TRBJ2-5	many	TGCGCCAGCAGCTCGACAGGGACCAAGGGGACCCAGTACTTC	CASSSTGTKGTQYF
.	TRBV2	TRBJ1-2	.	TGTGCCAGCAGCCGGTACAGGGATGTCTACACCTTC	CASSRYRDVYTF
.	TRBV11-3	TRBJ1-4	many	TGTGCCAGTGCGTCGGCGGCTAATGAAAAACTGTTTTTT	CASASAANEKLFF
TRBD1	TRBV28	TRBJ1-6	many	TGTGCCAGCAGCCTGATGACAGGGATATATTCACCCCTCCACTTT	CASSLMTGIYSPLHF
TRBD2	TRBV24-1	TRBJ2-1	few	TGTGCCTCCGGGACTAGCGGTTTGGAAGAGCAGTTCTTC	CASGTSGLEEQFF
.	TRBV12-3/TRBV12-4	TRBJ2-2	medium-sized	TGTGCCAGCAGTCGACAGTCCACCGGGGAGCTGTTTTTT	CASSRQSTGELFF
TRBD1	TRBV5-1	TRBJ2-2	.	TGCGCCAGCAGCCAAAGACAGGGGAGCACCTGGGAGCTGTTTTTT	CASSQRQGSTWELFF
TRBD1	TRBV20-1	TRBJ2-7	many	TGCAGTGCTAGTCGGCCCGGGACAGGGGCCTACGAGCAGTACTTC	CSASRPGTGAYEQYF
.	TRBV11-1	TRBJ2-3	many	TGTGCCAGCAGGGATGAGGGGAGCACAGATACGCAGTATTTT	CASRDEGSTDTQYF
.	TRBV24-1	TRBJ2-7	medium-sized	TGTGCCACCAGTGATCACCTCGAGCAGTACTTC	CATSDHLEQYF
.	TRBV6-1	TRBJ2-1	.	TGTGCCAGCCATCCTATCGGGACCATCTACAATGAGCAGTTCTTC	CASHPIGTIYNEQFF
.	TRBV6-1	TRBJ2-7	.	TGTGCCACAATCGGGGTTGGGTCCTACGAGCAGTACTTC	CATIGVGSYEQYF
TRBD1	TRBV4-1	TRBJ1-5	.	TGCGCCAGCAGCCAGGCCGGACAGGCCTCAAATCAGCCCCAGCATTTT	CASSQAGQASNQPQHF
TRBD1	TRBV6-9	TRBJ1-1	.	TGTGCCAGCAGTTGCCAGGGGGGAGCGAACACTGAAGCTTTCTTT	CASSCQGGANTEAFF